This T cell receptor beta chain was captured by sequencing in a study of blood T cell repertoires in COVID-19. The study drew participants aged about 18 to 89 years from roughly 25 US areas. Profiling relied on immunoSEQ multiplex PCR, and the TCRdb table lists in-frame clones only, not all of them. The sample holds around 250,000 clones, around 85% seen once. V lost 6 bases and J lost 0, with 12 bases in between. Germline CDR1 MNHEY, CDR2 SVGAGI. The CDR3 extends over 15 amino acids. Material: PBMCs or T cells enriched from blood (not recorded which). V usage is TRBV6-5 and J usage is TRBJ2-1, with D perhaps matching TRBD2 (6 bases). The clonotype originates from a woman between 45 and 65 years old who had recovered from COVID-19. This CDR3 reads CASRRELFSYNEQFF. CDR3 coding DNA: TGTGCCAGCAGACGGGAGCTATTCTCCTACAATGAGCAGTTCTTC.